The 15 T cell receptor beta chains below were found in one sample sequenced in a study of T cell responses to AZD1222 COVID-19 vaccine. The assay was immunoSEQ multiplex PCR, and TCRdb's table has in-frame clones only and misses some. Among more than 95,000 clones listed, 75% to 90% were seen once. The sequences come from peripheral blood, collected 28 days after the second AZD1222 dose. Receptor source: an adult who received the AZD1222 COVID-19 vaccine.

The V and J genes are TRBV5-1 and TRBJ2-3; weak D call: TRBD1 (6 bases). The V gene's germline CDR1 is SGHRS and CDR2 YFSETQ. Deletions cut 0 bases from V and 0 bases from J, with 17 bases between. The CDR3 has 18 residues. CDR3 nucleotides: TGCGCCAGCAGCTTGGCCGGGCGGACAGATCCTAGCACAGATACGCAGTATTTT. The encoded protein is CASSLAGRTDPSTDTQYF.

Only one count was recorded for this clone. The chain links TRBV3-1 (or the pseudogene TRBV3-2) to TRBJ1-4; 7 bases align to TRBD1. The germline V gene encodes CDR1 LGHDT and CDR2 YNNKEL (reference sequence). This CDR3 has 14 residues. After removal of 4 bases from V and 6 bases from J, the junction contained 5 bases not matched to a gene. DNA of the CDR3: TGTGCCAGCAGCCGGAGACAGGGACATGAAAAACTGTTTTTT. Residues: CASSRRQGHEKLFF.

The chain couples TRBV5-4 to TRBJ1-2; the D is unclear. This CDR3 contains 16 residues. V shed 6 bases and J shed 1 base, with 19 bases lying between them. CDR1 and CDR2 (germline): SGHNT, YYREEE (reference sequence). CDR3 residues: CASKPGVSAYNYGYTF. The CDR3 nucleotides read TGTGCCAGCAAGCCCGGAGTGTCAGCTTATAACTATGGCTACACCTTC.

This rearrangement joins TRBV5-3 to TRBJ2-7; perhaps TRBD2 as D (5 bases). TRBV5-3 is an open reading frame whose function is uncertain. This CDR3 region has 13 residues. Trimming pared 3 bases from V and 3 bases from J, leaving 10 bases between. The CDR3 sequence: CARSSGSYYEQYF. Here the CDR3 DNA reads TGTGCCAGAAGCTCGGGGAGTTACTACGAGCAGTACTTC.

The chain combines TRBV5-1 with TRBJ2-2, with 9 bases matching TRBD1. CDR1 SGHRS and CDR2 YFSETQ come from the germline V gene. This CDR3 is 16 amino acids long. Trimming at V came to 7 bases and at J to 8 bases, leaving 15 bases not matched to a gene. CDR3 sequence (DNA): TGCGCCAGCTCGAAGGCCGGGACAGGGAGGAATGGGGAGCTGTTTTTT. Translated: CASSKAGTGRNGELFF.

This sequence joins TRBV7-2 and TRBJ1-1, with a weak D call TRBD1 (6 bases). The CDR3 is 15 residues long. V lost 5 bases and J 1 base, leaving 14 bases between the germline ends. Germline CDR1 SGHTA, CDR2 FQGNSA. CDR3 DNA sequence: TGTGCCAGCAGCCCTGGACAGTTGGCGAACACTGAAGCTTTCTTT. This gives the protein CASSPGQLANTEAFF.

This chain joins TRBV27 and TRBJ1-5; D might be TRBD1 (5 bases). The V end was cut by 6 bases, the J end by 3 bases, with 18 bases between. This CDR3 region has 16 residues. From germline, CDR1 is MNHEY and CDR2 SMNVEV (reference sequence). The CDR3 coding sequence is TGTGCCAGCAGGCCCAAACTGGGGCAGTACAATCAGCCCCAGCATTTT. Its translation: CASRPKLGQYNQPQHF.

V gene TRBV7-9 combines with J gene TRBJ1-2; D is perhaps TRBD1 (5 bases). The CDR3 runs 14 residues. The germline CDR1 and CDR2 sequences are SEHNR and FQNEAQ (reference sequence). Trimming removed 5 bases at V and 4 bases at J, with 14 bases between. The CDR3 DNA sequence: TGTGCCAGCAGCCCCGGGGGAGCGCTCTATGGCTACACCTTC. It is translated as CASSPGGALYGYTF.

DNA for the CDR3: TGTGCCAGCAGCTTGCTCGGGACTAGTATGAATGAGCAGTTCTTC. Translating gives CASSLLGTSMNEQFF. The chain is built from TRBV5-6 and TRBJ2-1; 8 bases align to TRBD2. The CDR3 has 15 residues. Per germline, CDR1 SGHDT and CDR2 YYEEEE. Trimming removed 1 base from V and 7 bases from J; junction bases left unmatched: 7.

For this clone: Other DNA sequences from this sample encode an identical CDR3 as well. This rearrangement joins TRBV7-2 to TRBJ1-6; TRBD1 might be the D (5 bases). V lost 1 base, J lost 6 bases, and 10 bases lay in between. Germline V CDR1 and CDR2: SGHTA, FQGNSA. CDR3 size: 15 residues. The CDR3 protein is CASSLEAGRNSPLHF. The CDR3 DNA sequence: TGTGCCAGCAGCTTAGAAGCAGGGCGTAATTCACCCCTCCACTTT.

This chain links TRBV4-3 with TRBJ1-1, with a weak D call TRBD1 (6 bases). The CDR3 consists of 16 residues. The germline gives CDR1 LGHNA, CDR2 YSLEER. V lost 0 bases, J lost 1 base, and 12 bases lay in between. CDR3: CASSQDVGGSNTEAFF. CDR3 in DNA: TGCGCCAGCAGCCAAGATGTGGGGGGCTCGAACACTGAAGCTTTCTTT.

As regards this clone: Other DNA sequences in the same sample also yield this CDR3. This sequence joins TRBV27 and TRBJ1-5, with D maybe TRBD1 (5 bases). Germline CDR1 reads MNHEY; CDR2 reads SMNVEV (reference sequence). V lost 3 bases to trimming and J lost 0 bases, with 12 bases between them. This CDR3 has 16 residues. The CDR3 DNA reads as TGTGCCAGCAGTTTCCGGGGCTTGTATAGCAATCAGCCCCAGCATTTT. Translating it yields CASSFRGLYSNQPQHF.

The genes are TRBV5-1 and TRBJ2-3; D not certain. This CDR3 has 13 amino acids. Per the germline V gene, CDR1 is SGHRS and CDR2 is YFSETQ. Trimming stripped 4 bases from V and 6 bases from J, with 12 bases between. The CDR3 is CASSVTPGDTQYF. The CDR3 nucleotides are TGCGCCAGCAGCGTAACCCCCGGGGATACGCAGTATTTT. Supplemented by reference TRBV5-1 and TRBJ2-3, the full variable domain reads KAGVTQTPRYLIKTRGQQVTLSCSPISGHRSVSWYQQTPGQGLQFLFEYFSETQRNKGNFPGRFSGRQFSNSRSEMNVSTLELGDSALYLCASSVTPGDTQYFGPGTRLTVL.

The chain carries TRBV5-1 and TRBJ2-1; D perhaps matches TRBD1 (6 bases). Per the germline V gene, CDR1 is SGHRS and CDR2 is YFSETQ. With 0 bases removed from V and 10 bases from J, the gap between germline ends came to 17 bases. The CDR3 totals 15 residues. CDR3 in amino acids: CASSLVAGETMEQFF. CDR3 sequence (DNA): TGCGCCAGCAGCTTGGTGGCAGGGGAGACAATGGAGCAGTTCTTC.

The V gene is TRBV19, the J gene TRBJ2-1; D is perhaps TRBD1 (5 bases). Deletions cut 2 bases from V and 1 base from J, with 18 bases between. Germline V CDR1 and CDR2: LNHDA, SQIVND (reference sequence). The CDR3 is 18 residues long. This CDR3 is CASSIHEGAGLSYNEQFF. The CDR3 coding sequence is TGTGCCAGTAGTATACATGAAGGGGCAGGGTTATCCTACAATGAGCAGTTCTTC. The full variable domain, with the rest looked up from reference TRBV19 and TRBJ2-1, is DGGITQSPKYLFRKEGQNVTLSCEQNLNHDAMYWYRQDPGQGLRLIYYSQIVNDFQKGDIAEGYSVSREKKESFPLTVTSAQKNPTAFYLCASSIHEGAGLSYNEQFFGPGTRLTVL.